These 19 T cell receptor beta chains came from one sample sequenced in a study of cytomegalovirus exposure and HLA in healthy donors. 13 Jbeta primers and 60 Vbeta primers were used for the PCR. The table came from immunoSEQ multiplex PCR; TCRdb's copy has only in-frame clones and leaves some out. The table shows roughly 150,000 clones, with roughly 85% occurring only once. Material: PBMCs. These receptors were taken from a woman aged 18-30 years in good health and CMV-seronegative.

The gene calls are TRBV19 and TRBJ2-1, with 11 bases matching TRBD2. The CDR3 totals 15 residues. V was pared by 7 bases and J by 4 bases, with 6 bases of the junction left unmatched. Germline CDR1 is LNHDA and CDR2 is SQIVND (reference sequence). The CDR3 is CASKVAGGGYNEQFF. Here the CDR3 DNA reads TGTGCCAGTAAGGTAGCGGGGGGGGGATACAATGAGCAGTTCTTC.

This rearrangement joins TRBV5-4 to TRBJ1-3; no clear D. Trimming stripped 7 bases from V and 2 bases from J, with 16 bases between. The CDR3 has 15 residues. In germline, CDR1 is SGHNT, CDR2 YYREEE (reference sequence). The chain's CDR3 is CASGAGREAGNTIYF. The CDR3 nucleotides read TGTGCCAGCGGAGCGGGGAGAGAGGCTGGAAACACCATATATTTT.

This chain connects TRBV11-2 to TRBJ2-1, with a tentative D call TRBD1 (6 bases). Trimming stripped 5 bases from V and 6 bases from J, with 14 bases between. The CDR3 extends over 14 amino acids. CDR1 and CDR2 from the germline V gene are SGHAT and FQNNGV. The DNA for the CDR3 is TGTGCCAGCAGCGCGGTGGGGGCCCGCAATGAGCAGTTCTTC. This translates into CASSAVGARNEQFF.

This clone has a single count. The V and J genes are TRBV7-9 and TRBJ2-1; 7 nucleotides match TRBD2. Trimming at V came to 2 bases and at J to 5 bases, leaving 3 bases not matched to a gene. CDR1 and CDR2 from the germline V gene are SEHNR and FQNEAQ (reference sequence). The CDR3 covers 14 residues. The CDR3 protein is CASSLLAEHNEQFF. The CDR3 DNA reads as TGTGCCAGCAGCTTACTAGCGGAGCACAATGAGCAGTTCTTC.

The chain joins TRBV6-6 to TRBJ2-1; tentatively, D is TRBD2 (6 bases). Germline-derived CDR1 and CDR2 are MNHNY and SVGAGI (reference sequence). This CDR3 spans 14 amino acids. V dropped 7 bases and J dropped 2 bases, with 12 bases sitting between them. CDR3 in DNA: TGTGCCAGCACTCGGGGGACGCCCTACAATGAGCAGTTCTTC. Protein sequence: CASTRGTPYNEQFF.

In its sample, this clone was seen once. The CDR3 here is CATARGDRFLSGANVLTF. In DNA, the CDR3 is TGTGCCACCGCCAGGGGGGACCGCTTTTTATCTGGGGCCAACGTCCTGACTTTC. V is TRBV28 and J is TRBJ2-6; TRBD1 is a possible D gene (7 bases). Per germline, CDR1 MDHEN and CDR2 SYDVKM. Trimming removed 10 bases from V and 1 base from J, with 23 bases in between. The CDR3 totals 18 residues.

V gene TRBV25-1 combines with J gene TRBJ2-5; 7 bases are a match to TRBD2. This CDR3 comprises 16 residues. The V gene's germline CDR1 is MGHDK and CDR2 SYGVNS. The V segment lost 1 base and the J segment 5 bases; nucleotides outside the gene matches: 10. The CDR3 sequence is CASSEWGGSLPETQYF. CDR3 DNA sequence: TGTGCCAGCAGTGAATGGGGCGGGAGTCTACCGGAGACCCAGTACTTC.

This sequence joins TRBV5-4 and TRBJ2-5, with a weak D call TRBD1 (5 bases). The CDR3 has 14 amino acids. CDR1 is SGHNT, CDR2 YYREEE, per germline (reference sequence). The V and J ends lost 4 bases and 5 bases respectively, with 15 bases between them. The CDR3 spells CASSPFRGAETQYF. CDR3 DNA: TGTGCCAGCAGCCCTTTTAGGGGTGCCGAGACCCAGTACTTC.

The chain joins TRBV27 to TRBJ2-1; 8 nucleotides align to TRBD2. J was trimmed by 4 bases and V by 6 bases; bases with no gene match: 11. The CDR3 contains 16 residues. Looked up from germline, CDR1 is MNHEY and CDR2 is SMNVEV (reference sequence). CDR3 loop: CASSEERLAGYNEQFF. The CDR3 DNA reads TGTGCCAGCAGCGAAGAGAGGCTAGCGGGTTACAATGAGCAGTTCTTC.

The V and J genes are TRBV7-3 and TRBJ2-5; the D gene is possibly TRBD2 (6 bases). Germline V lookup: CDR1 SGHTA, CDR2 FQGTGA. V lost 8 bases, J lost 5 bases, and 18 bases lay in between. This CDR3 has 14 residues. The CDR3 sequence: CASSPTGVRETQYF. The CDR3 DNA reads TGTGCCAGCTCCCCCACGGGAGTAAGGGAGACCCAGTACTTC.

The chain recombines TRBV9 with TRBJ2-1; TRBD2 agrees at 7 bases. V trimming: 3 bases; J trimming: 5 bases; junction bases outside the gene matches: 8. The CDR3 spans 15 residues. The germline V gene encodes CDR1 SGDLS and CDR2 YYNGEE. CDR3 residues: CASSARGLADNEQFF. DNA for the CDR3: TGTGCCAGCAGCGCTCGTGGGCTAGCGGACAATGAGCAGTTCTTC.

The rearrangement uses TRBV18 and TRBJ2-7, with unresolved D. The germline V gene has CDR1 KGHSH and CDR2 LQKENI. The CDR3 runs 13 residues. Trimming pared 0 bases from V and 4 bases from J, leaving 7 bases between. CDR3: CASSPPYSYEQYF. As DNA, the CDR3 is TGTGCCAGCTCACCACCCTATTCTTACGAGCAGTACTTC.

V and J are TRBV18 and TRBJ1-2; tentative D call: TRBD1 (5 bases). V lost 3 bases, J lost 6 bases, and 20 bases lay in between. The CDR3 covers 16 residues. Germline CDR1 reads KGHSH; CDR2 reads LQKENI. The CDR3 DNA reads as TGTGCCAGCTCACCTACCCCCGACATCTCGGGGGATGGCTACACCTTC. Translating it yields CASSPTPDISGDGYTF.

This rearrangement joins TRBV7-2 to TRBJ2-1; D perhaps matches TRBD2 (6 bases). The V end was cut by 5 bases, the J end by 0 bases, with 14 bases between. Germline V gives CDR1 SGHTA, CDR2 FQGNSA. This CDR3 spans 16 amino acids. CDR3 DNA sequence: TGTGCCAGCAGCCAGGGATCCGGGAGCTCCTACAATGAGCAGTTCTTC. It encodes CASSQGSGSSYNEQFF.

This clone has a handful of counts. The chain joins TRBV9 to TRBJ2-7; 11 nucleotides line up with TRBD1. The CDR3 sequence is 17 residues long. From germline, CDR1 is SGDLS and CDR2 YYNGEE. J lost 0 bases, V lost 0 bases, and 5 bases had no gene match. The CDR3 region is CASSVGPGQGVSYEQYF. The CDR3 nucleotides read TGTGCCAGCAGCGTAGGACCGGGACAGGGGGTCTCCTACGAGCAGTACTTC. The full variable domain, in which reference TRBV9 and TRBJ2-7 provide the parts outside the CDR3, is DSGVTQTPKHLITATGQRVTLRCSPRSGDLSVYWYQQSLDQGLQFLIQYYNGEERAKGNILERFSAQQFPDLHSELNLSSLELGDSALYFCASSVGPGQGVSYEQYFGPGTRLTVT.

The chain recombines TRBV5-1 with TRBJ2-7; TRBD1 matches at 7 bases. From germline, CDR1 is SGHRS and CDR2 YFSETQ. After removal of 4 bases from V and 3 bases from J, the junction contained 7 bases not matched to a gene. CDR3 length: 14 residues. The CDR3 is CASSPRDSHYEQYF. The CDR3 nucleotides are TGCGCCAGCAGCCCTCGGGACAGCCACTACGAGCAGTACTTC.

The chain combines TRBV7-2 with TRBJ2-5; the match to TRBD1 covers 8 bases. J was trimmed by 7 bases and V by 8 bases; bases with no gene match: 6. In germline, CDR1 is SGHTA, CDR2 FQGNSA. The CDR3 is made up of 12 amino acids. The CDR3 DNA reads as TGTGCCAGCGGACAGGGTACGGGGACCCAGTACTTC. The encoded protein is CASGQGTGTQYF.

The rearrangement uses TRBV4-1 and TRBJ1-2, with TRBD1 matching over 8 bases. Germline V CDR1 and CDR2: MGHRA, YSYEKL. V lost 6 bases to trimming and J lost 4 bases; unmatched junction nucleotides: 19. The CDR3 extends over 18 amino acids. CDR3 DNA sequence: TGCGCCAGCAGTACCAGCCCGGGGGACAGGTTAGAGGGCTATGGCTACACCTTC. It yields the protein CASSTSPGDRLEGYGYTF.

The chain couples TRBV19 to TRBJ2-3; the D gene is possibly TRBD1 (5 bases). The germline CDR1 and CDR2 sequences are LNHDA and SQIVND (reference sequence). CDR3 length: 17 amino acids. The ends were cut back, 3 bases at V and 0 bases at J, with 16 bases in the middle. CDR3 nucleotides: TGTGCCAGTAGTATGTCAGGGCGGCTAGTTAGCACAGATACGCAGTATTTT. It codes for CASSMSGRLVSTDTQYF.